This passage covers 9 T cell receptor beta chains from one sample sequenced in a study of T-cell memory formation after mild COVID-19. TCRdb redid the calling of the 5' RACE reads with MiXCR, one entry per CDR3 protein. Of roughly 250,000 distinct CDR3 sequences listed, roughly a sixth are singletons. Sequencing was performed on PBMCs or a T cell subset sorted from them (not recorded which). All receptors come from a young man who had mild COVID-19 (a few samples of this study predate the infection). Cell type and time point are not known.

The chain links TRBV14 to TRBJ2-3, with D maybe TRBD1 (7 bases). Trimming took 5 bases from V and 8 from J, leaving 20 bases between them. Germline-derived CDR1 and CDR2 are SGHDN and FVKESK. The CDR3 totals 15 residues. CDR3 coding DNA: TGTGCCAGCAGCGGCAGGGGGGCCGGGTTTGTTACGCAGTATTTT. Protein sequence: CASSGRGAGFVTQYF.

The sample holds a few counts of this clonotype. The chain employs TRBV7-9 and TRBJ2-1, with 12 bases identical to TRBD2. The CDR3 extends over 15 amino acids. V was clipped by 1 base and J by 5 bases; unmatched bases: 0. CDR1 and CDR2 (germline): SEHNR, FQNEAQ (reference sequence). CDR3 nucleotides: TGTGCCAGCAGCTTAGGGACTAGCGGGGACAATGAGCAGTTCTTC. The encoded protein is CASSLGTSGDNEQFF.

This clonotype was seen a handful of times. V is TRBV11-2 and J is TRBJ2-7, with D perhaps TRBD2 (5 bases). V was cut by 4 bases and J by 5 bases, with 15 bases left in between. The germline gives CDR1 SGHAT, CDR2 FQNNGV. There are 14 residues in the CDR3. The CDR3 sequence is CASSSTGISHEQYF. The DNA for the CDR3 is TGTGCCAGCAGCTCGACCGGGATTTCCCACGAGCAGTACTTC. Using reference TRBV11-2 and TRBJ2-7 for the parts outside the CDR3, the full variable domain is EAGVAQSPRYKIIEKRQSVAFWCNPISGHATLYWYQQILGQGPKLLIQFQNNGVVDDSQLPKDRFSAERLKGVDSTLKIQPAKLEDSAVYLCASSSTGISHEQYFGPGTRLTVT.

This clonotype was seen a handful of times. The chain couples TRBV5-1 to TRBJ2-2, with TRBD1 identical over 9 bases. The germline V gene has CDR1 SGHRS and CDR2 YFSETQ. Trimming at V came to 4 bases and at J to 4 bases, leaving 5 bases not matched to a gene. The CDR3 has 15 amino acids. CDR3 coding DNA: TGCGCCAGCAGCGGTGGACAGGGGCCCACCGGGGAGCTGTTTTTT. Translating gives CASSGGQGPTGELFF.

This clonotype was seen more than once but under ten times. The chain recombines TRBV7-6 with TRBJ2-1; D gene ambiguous. Germline CDR1 SGHVS, CDR2 FNYEAQ. This CDR3 is built from 18 residues. The V and J ends lost 2 bases and 0 bases respectively, with 17 bases between them. In DNA, the CDR3 is TGTGCCAGCAGCTTATTTCTTTCCCCGGGCCGCTCCTACAATGAGCAGTTCTTC. The encoded protein is CASSLFLSPGRSYNEQFF.

The V gene is TRBV7-9, the J gene TRBJ1-4; D is possibly TRBD1 (5 bases). With 5 bases removed from V and 5 bases from J, the gap between germline ends came to 12 bases. The length of the CDR3 is 14 residues. Germline V gene sequence: CDR1 SEHNR, CDR2 FQNEAQ (reference sequence). The CDR3 loop is CASSPTVGNEKLFF. The CDR3 nucleotides read TGTGCCAGCAGCCCGACAGTGGGAAATGAAAAACTGTTTTTT. Using reference TRBV7-9 and TRBJ1-4 for the parts outside the CDR3, the full variable domain is DTGVSQNPRHKITKRGQNVTFRCDPISEHNRLYWYRQTLGQGPEFLTYFQNEAQLEKSRLLSDRFSAERPKGSFSTLEIQRTEQGDSAMYLCASSPTVGNEKLFFGSGTQLSVL.

The chain employs TRBV12-3 or TRBV12-4 and TRBJ1-6; TRBD1 agrees at 7 bases. Unmatched junction bases numbered 6, after V lost 6 bases and J lost 7 bases. The CDR3 has 14 residues. The CDR3: CASSLTGSNSPLHF. The CDR3 nucleotides are TGTGCCAGCAGCCTGACAGGGTCGAATTCACCCCTCCACTTT.

This clonotype appeared a few times. This rearrangement joins TRBV6-5 to TRBJ1-4, with D possibly being TRBD1 (5 bases). The CDR3 is 16 residues long. With 5 bases removed from V and 7 bases from J, the gap between germline ends came to 20 bases. Germline-derived CDR1 and CDR2 are MNHEY and SVGAGI. This chain's CDR3 is CASSRVAGPAGEKLFF. The CDR3 coding sequence is TGTGCCAGCAGTCGGGTGGCAGGGCCCGCGGGTGAAAAACTGTTTTTT.

The CDR3 nucleotides are TGTGCTAGTGGTTTACGACTTTGGACTTACCGGGAAACCCAGTACGAGCAGTACTTC. Protein: CASGLRLWTYRETQYEQYF. The chain uses TRBV12-5 and TRBJ2-7, with a tentative D call TRBD2 (5 bases). Germline V gene lookup returns CDR1 LGHNT and CDR2 FRNRAP. This CDR3 comprises 19 residues. The germline V and J ends were trimmed by 3 bases and 4 bases, with 28 bases remaining between them. Supplemented by reference TRBV12-5 and TRBJ2-7, the full variable domain reads DARVTQTPRHKVTEMGQEVTMRCQPILGHNTVFWYRQTMMQGLELLAYFRNRAPLDDSGMPKDRFSAEMPDATLATLKIQPSEPRDSAVYFCASGLRLWTYRETQYEQYFGPGTRLTVT.